This T cell receptor beta chain was profiled in a study of STAT5B mutations in CD4+ large granular lymphocyte leukemia. CDR1 MDHEN and CDR2 SYDVKM come from the germline V gene. V was trimmed by 1 base and J by 6 bases, leaving 19 bases between them. This CDR3 spans 17 amino acids. Points on this clone: The antigen is not known.

This was a survey-level run. How the authors handled the data: Lowest detectable productive clonotype frequency was 2.59 x 10-5. Repertoires were generated with immunoSEQ multiplex PCR, while TCRdb's copy carries only in-frame clones and drops some. The DNA gave D and trimming, while V, J and clone size come from that table. The sample comprises under 55,000 clones, approximately 83% of which are singletons, and 2.6% rests with the top ten. Regarding the study as a whole: Patient CD4-sorted repertoires looked more clonal than healthy CD4+ repertoires, even without putative leukemic clones.

The sample was CD4+ T cells from blood buffy coats. The J gene is TRBJ2-1, the V gene TRBV28, with a weak D call TRBD2 (5 bases). This TCR was sampled from a human donor in good health. The CDR3 DNA reads TGTGCCAGCAGTTTATCCAAACGTGGGTGGCGGGTCAATGAGCAGTTCTTC. Encoded protein: CASSLSKRGWRVNEQFF.